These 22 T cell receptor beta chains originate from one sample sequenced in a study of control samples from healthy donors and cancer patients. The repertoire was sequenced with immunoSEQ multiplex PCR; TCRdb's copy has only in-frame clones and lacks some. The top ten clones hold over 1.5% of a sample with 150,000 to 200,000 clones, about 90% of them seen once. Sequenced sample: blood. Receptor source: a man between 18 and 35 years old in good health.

This chain's CDR3 is CASRQYGDRLNEKLFF. In DNA, the CDR3 is TGTGCCAGCAGGCAATACGGGGACAGATTAAATGAAAAACTGTTTTTT. The chain is built from TRBV11-2 and TRBJ1-4; TRBD1 aligns across 7 bases. From germline, CDR1 is SGHAT and CDR2 FQNNGV. The CDR3 contains 16 residues. The V segment lost 6 bases and the J segment 5 bases; nucleotides outside the gene matches: 12.

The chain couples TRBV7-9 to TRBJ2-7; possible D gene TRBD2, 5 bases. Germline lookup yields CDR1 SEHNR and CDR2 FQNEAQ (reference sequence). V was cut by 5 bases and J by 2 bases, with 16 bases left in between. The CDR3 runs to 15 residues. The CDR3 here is CASSALPGSAYEQYF. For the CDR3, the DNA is TGTGCCAGCAGCGCCCTGCCGGGGTCAGCCTACGAGCAGTACTTC.

CDR3 DNA sequence: TGTGCCAGCAAGTATGGGGGGAAATACGAGCAGTACTTC. The encoded protein is CASKYGGKYEQYF. The chain carries TRBV28 and TRBJ2-7; possible D gene TRBD2, 6 bases. The CDR3 has 13 amino acids. In germline, CDR1 is MDHEN, CDR2 SYDVKM. Trimming shortened V by 7 bases and J by 4 bases, and 14 bases separated the two germline ends.

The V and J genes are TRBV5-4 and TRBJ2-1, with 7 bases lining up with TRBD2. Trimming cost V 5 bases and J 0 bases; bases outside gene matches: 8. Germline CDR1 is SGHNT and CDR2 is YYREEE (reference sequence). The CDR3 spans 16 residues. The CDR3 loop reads CASRERGNRSYNEQFF. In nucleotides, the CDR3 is TGTGCCAGCAGGGAGCGGGGTAACCGCTCCTACAATGAGCAGTTCTTC.

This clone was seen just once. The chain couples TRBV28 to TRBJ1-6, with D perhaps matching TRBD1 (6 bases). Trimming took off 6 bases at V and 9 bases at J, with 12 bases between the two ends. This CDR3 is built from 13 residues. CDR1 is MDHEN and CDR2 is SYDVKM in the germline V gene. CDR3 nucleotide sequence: TGTGCCAGCAGAACAGGGAGGTCTTCACCCCTCCACTTT. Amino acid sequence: CASRTGRSSPLHF.

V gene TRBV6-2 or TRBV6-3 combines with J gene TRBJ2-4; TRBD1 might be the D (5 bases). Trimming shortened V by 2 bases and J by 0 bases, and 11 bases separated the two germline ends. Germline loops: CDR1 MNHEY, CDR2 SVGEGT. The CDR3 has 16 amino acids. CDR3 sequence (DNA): TGTGCCAGCAGTTACAGCAGGGTTCTAGCCAAAAACATTCAGTACTTC. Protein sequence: CASSYSRVLAKNIQYF.

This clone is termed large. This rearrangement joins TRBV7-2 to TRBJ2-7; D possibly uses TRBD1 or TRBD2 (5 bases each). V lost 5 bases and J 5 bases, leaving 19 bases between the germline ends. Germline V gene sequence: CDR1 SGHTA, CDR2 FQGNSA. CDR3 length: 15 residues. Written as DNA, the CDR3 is TGTGCCAGCAGCGATCATCCCCCAGGGACCAACGAGCAGTACTTC. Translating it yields CASSDHPPGTNEQYF.

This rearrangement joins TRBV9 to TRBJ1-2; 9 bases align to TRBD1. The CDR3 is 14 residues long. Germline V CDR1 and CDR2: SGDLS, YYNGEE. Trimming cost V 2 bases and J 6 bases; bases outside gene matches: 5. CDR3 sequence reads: CASSVGTGSDGYTF. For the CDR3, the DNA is TGTGCCAGCAGCGTCGGGACAGGGTCCGATGGCTACACCTTC.

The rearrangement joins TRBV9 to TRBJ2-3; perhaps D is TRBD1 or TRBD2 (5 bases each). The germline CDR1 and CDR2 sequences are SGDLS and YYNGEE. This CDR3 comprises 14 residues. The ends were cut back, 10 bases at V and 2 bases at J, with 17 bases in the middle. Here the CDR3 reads CAPSQGRFTDTQYF. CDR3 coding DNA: TGTGCCCCCTCGCAGGGACGGTTCACAGATACGCAGTATTTT.

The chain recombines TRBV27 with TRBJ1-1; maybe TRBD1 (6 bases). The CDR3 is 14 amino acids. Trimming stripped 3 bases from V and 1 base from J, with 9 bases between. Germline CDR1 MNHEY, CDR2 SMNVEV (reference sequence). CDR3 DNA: TGTGCCAGCAGTTTCAGGGGCCCGAACACTGAAGCTTTCTTT. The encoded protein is CASSFRGPNTEAFF.

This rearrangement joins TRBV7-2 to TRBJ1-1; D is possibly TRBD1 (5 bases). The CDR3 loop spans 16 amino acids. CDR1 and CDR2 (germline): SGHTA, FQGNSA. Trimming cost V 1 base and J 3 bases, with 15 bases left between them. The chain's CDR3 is CASSLVGGTVDTEAFF. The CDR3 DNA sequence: TGTGCCAGCAGCTTAGTGGGGGGGACTGTCGACACTGAAGCTTTCTTT.

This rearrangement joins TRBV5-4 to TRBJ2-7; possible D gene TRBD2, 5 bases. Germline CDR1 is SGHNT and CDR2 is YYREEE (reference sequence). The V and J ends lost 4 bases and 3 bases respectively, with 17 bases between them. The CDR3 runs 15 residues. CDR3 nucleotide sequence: TGTGCCAGCAGCGTAGATGGAGGCTGGGACTACGAGCAGTACTTC. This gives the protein CASSVDGGWDYEQYF. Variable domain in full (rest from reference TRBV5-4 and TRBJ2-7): ETGVTQSPTHLIKTRGQQVTLRCSSQSGHNTVSWYQQALGQGPQFIFQYYREEENGRGNFPPRFSGLQFPNYSSELNVNALELDDSALYLCASSVDGGWDYEQYFGPGTRLTVT.

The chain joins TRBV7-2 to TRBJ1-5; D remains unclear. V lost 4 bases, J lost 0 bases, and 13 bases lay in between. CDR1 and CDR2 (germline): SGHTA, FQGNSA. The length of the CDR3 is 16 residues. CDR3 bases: TGTGCCAGCAGCTCCCCGGACGGGTATAGCAATCAGCCCCAGCATTTT. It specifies CASSSPDGYSNQPQHF.

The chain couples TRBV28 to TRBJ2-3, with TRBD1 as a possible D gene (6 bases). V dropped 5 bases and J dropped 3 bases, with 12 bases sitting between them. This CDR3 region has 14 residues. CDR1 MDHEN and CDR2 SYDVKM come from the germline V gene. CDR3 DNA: TGTGCCAGCAGTCCCAACAGGGCAACAGATACGCAGTATTTT. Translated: CASSPNRATDTQYF.

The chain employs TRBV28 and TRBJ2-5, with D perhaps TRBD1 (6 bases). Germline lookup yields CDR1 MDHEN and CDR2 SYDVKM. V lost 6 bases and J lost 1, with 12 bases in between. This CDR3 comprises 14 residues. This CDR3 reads CASREQGSQETQYF. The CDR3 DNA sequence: TGTGCCAGCAGGGAACAGGGAAGCCAAGAGACCCAGTACTTC.

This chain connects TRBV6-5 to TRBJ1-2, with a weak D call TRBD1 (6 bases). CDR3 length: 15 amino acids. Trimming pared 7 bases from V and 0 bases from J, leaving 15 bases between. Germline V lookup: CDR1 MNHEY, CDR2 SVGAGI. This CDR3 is CASTPGHYPNYGYTF. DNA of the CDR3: TGTGCCAGCACCCCGGGACATTATCCTAACTATGGCTACACCTTC.

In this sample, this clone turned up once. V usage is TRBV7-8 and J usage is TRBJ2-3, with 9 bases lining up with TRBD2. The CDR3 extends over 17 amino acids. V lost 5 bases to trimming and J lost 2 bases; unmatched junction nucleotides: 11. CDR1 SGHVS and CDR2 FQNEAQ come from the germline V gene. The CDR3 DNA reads TGTGCCAGCAGCCCGGGACTAGCCTTAACTTTCACAGATACGCAGTATTTT. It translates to CASSPGLALTFTDTQYF.

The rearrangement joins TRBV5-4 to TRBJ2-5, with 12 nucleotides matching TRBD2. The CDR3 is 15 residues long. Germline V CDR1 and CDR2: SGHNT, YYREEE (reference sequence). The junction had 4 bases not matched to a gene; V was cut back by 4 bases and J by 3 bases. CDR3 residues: CASSPSGGAKETQYF. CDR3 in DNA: TGTGCCAGCAGCCCTAGCGGGGGGGCCAAAGAGACCCAGTACTTC.

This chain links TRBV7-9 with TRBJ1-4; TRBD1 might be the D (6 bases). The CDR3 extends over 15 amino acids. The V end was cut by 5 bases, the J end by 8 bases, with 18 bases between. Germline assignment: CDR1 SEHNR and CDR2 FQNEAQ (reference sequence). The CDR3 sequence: CASSTSGTTGEKLFF. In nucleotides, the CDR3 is TGTGCCAGCAGCACCTCCGGGACAACGGGGGAAAAACTGTTTTTT. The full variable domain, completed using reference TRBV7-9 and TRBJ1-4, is DTGVSQNPRHKITKRGQNVTFRCDPISEHNRLYWYRQTLGQGPEFLTYFQNEAQLEKSRLLSDRFSAERPKGSFSTLEIQRTEQGDSAMYLCASSTSGTTGEKLFFGSGTQLSVL.

The CDR3 bases are TGTGCCAGCAGTTACTCACTGGGAATGAACACTGAAGCTTTCTTT. Translated: CASSYSLGMNTEAFF. The V and J genes are TRBV6-5 and TRBJ1-1; no reliable D call. Germline V gene data show CDR1 as MNHEY and CDR2 as SVGAGI. The CDR3 is 15 residues long. V lost 0 bases, J lost 0 bases, and 8 bases lay in between.

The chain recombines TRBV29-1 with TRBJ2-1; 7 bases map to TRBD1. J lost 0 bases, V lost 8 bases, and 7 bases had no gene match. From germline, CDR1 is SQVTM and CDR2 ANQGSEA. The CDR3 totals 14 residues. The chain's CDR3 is CSSRGSSSYNEQFF. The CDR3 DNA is TGCAGCTCCAGGGGGTCGAGCTCCTACAATGAGCAGTTCTTC.

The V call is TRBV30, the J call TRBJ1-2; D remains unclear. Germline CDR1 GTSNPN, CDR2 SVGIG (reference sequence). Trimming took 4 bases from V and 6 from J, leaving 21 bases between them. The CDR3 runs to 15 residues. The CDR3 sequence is CAWTPKTSEVDGYTF. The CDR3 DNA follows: TGTGCCTGGACGCCCAAGACATCAGAGGTGGATGGCTACACCTTC. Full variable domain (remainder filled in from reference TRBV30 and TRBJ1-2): SQTIHQWPATLVQPVGSPLSLECTVEGTSNPNLYWYRQAAGRGLQLLFYSVGIGQISSEVPQNLSASRPQDRQFILSSKKLLLSDSGFYLCAWTPKTSEVDGYTFGSGTRLTVV.